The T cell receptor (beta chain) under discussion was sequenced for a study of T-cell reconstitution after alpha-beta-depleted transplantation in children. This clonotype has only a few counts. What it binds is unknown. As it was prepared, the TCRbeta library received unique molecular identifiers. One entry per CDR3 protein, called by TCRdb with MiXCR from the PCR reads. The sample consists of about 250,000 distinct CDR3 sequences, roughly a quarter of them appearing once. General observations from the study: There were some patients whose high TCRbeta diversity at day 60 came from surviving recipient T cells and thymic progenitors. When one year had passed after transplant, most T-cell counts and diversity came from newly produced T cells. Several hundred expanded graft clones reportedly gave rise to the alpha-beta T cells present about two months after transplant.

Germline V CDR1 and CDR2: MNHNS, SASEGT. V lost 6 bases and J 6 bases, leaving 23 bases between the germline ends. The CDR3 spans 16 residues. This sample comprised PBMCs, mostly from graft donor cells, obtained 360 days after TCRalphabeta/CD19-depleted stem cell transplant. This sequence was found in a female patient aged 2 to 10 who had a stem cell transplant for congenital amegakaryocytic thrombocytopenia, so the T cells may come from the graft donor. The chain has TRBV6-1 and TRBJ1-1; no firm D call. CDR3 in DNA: TGTGCCAGCAGACCCTACGCGGGAGCGATCGTGCCTGAAGCTTTCTTT. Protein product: CASRPYAGAIVPEAFF.